This T cell receptor (beta chain) was identified in a study of metastatic and nonmetastatic thyroid tumors. Study-wide results and limits: The study reportedly found significantly higher TCR beta diversity in malignant thyroid tumors than benign nodules, in blood and tumor.

This clone was observed a handful of times. Its antigen is as yet unknown. All patients reached thyroid surgery having received no treatment beforehand. This CDR3 is built from 13 residues. CDR1 MNHEY and CDR2 SVGEGT come from the germline V gene. The germline V and J ends were trimmed by 6 bases and 4 bases, with 10 bases remaining between them. As originally analysed: The study took CDR3 differences across clinicopathological groups and made a distant-metastasis classifier for papillary thyroid cancer from them. TCRdb reassembled clones from the PCR reads with MiXCR. The V and J calls follow TCRdb's processing rather than the paper's. Here the sample spans around 17,000 clones, roughly 26% being singletons.

The TCR originated in a female donor with papillary thyroid cancer or a benign thyroid nodule (not recorded which). Some clones in this sample may be carry-over from other donors' samples. The chain joins TRBV6-2 or TRBV6-3 to TRBJ2-1; the D gene is possibly TRBD1 (5 bases). Sequencing was carried out using adjacent normal tissue. DNA for the CDR3: TGTGCCAGCAGCAACAGGATATACAATGAGCAGTTCTTC. Protein sequence: CASSNRIYNEQFF.